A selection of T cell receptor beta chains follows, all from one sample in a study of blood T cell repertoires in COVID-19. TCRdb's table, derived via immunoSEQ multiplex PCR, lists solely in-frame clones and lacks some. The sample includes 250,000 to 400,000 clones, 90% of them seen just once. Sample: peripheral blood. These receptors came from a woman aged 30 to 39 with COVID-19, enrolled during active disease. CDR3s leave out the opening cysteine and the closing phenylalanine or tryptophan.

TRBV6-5	ASTLYSGSTDTQY
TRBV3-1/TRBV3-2	ASSPPSGSRNEQF
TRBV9	ASSVSGEFYGYT
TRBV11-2	ASSPGSGRQY
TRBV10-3	AISETAGLGYGYT
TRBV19	ASSSGQYNSPLH
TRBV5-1	ASSLVTGNTEAF
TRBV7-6	ASSLATVAYGEQY
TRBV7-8	ASSFYTGTGEVRGYT
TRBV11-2	ASSGRLARETQY
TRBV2	ASSGQGTNYGYT
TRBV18	ASSPALRDFYGYT
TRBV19	ASSILAGVTDTQY
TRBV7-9	ASSLVRGNTEAF
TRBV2	ASSEWVGGGEETQY
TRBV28	ASSFGGLDQPQH
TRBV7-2	ASSLDRGRYYEQY
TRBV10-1	ASSDPGSGTYEQY
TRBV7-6	ASSLEYSPQETQY
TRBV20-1	SARDRTEAF
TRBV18	ASSPDRANTEAF
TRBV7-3	ASSRDRVNYNEQF
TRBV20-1	SASKPGGNQPQH
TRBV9	ASSVGLQQETQY
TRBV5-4	ATKSYPSMNTEAF